Following are 18 T cell receptor beta chains from one sample sequenced in a study of chemoradiotherapy in HPV16-positive cancers. TCRdb keeps only in-frame clones here, not all; method: immunoSEQ multiplex PCR. The data contain more than 15,000 clones, roughly three quarters of them seen just once; the ten biggest clones take up roughly 11%. The specimen was taken from a patient who underwent chemoradiotherapy. Source of these receptors: a human donor with HPV-associated anogenital cancer.

V gene TRBV6-6 combines with J gene TRBJ1-4; 7 nucleotides match TRBD1. Germline values: CDR1 MNHNY, CDR2 SVGAGI (reference sequence). V gave up 7 bases and J gave up 3 bases; unmatched junction bases: 5. This CDR3 is 14 amino acids long. The CDR3 DNA reads TGTGCCAGCACCTCGGGGACAGCTAATGAAAAACTGTTTTTT. It yields the protein CASTSGTANEKLFF.

The chain joins TRBV4-2 to TRBJ1-5; 8 nucleotides match TRBD1. CDR3 length: 17 residues. Germline V lookup: CDR1 LGHNA, CDR2 YNFKEQ. V shed 0 bases and J 1 base; nucleotides not matched to a gene: 5. The CDR3 DNA sequence: TGTGCCAGCAGCCAAGAAGACAGGGGAAGAAGCAATCAGCCCCAGCATTTT. This gives the protein CASSQEDRGRSNQPQHF.

There are a few counts of this clone. The chain links TRBV6-5 to TRBJ1-6, with D perhaps matching TRBD1 (5 bases). The germline V gene encodes CDR1 MNHEY and CDR2 SVGAGI. The length of the CDR3 is 13 residues. Trimming left V 2 bases short and J 8 bases short, with 7 bases between. The CDR3: CASSYGGHSPLHF. The CDR3 nucleotides are TGTGCCAGCAGTTACGGGGGACATTCACCCCTCCACTTT.

The genes are TRBV5-1 and TRBJ1-3; D is perhaps TRBD1 (6 bases). With 5 bases removed from V and 0 bases from J, the gap between germline ends came to 18 bases. Germline V lookup: CDR1 SGHRS, CDR2 YFSETQ. The CDR3 loop spans 17 amino acids. The CDR3 region has the DNA TGCGCCAGCAGGCTAAGCCCAGGGGCCAGCTCTGGAAACACCATATATTTT. Translated: CASRLSPGASSGNTIYF. The full variable domain, in which reference TRBV5-1 and TRBJ1-3 provide the parts outside the CDR3, is KAGVTQTPRYLIKTRGQQVTLSCSPISGHRSVSWYQQTPGQGLQFLFEYFSETQRNKGNFPGRFSGRQFSNSRSEMNVSTLELGDSALYLCASRLSPGASSGNTIYFGEGSWLTVV.

V gene TRBV6-1 combines with J gene TRBJ1-1, with 9 nucleotides matching TRBD1. J lost 0 bases, V lost 3 bases, and 11 bases had no gene match. Germline values: CDR1 MNHNS, CDR2 SASEGT. The CDR3 spans 18 residues. The CDR3 loop reads CASSEGTGYLPVNTEAFF. In DNA, the CDR3 is TGTGCCAGCAGTGAGGGGACAGGGTATTTACCAGTGAACACTGAAGCTTTCTTT.

DNA of the CDR3: TGTGCCAGCAGCATTTCCCCGGGACAGGGGGCAGGGGAGCAGTACTTC. This sequence encodes CASSISPGQGAGEQYF. The V gene is TRBV6-4, the J gene TRBJ2-7, with 12 bases aligning to TRBD1. V was pared by 6 bases and J by 7 bases, with 13 bases of the junction left unmatched. The CDR3 runs 16 residues. In germline, CDR1 is MRHNA, CDR2 SNTAGT.

The chain carries TRBV5-1 and TRBJ1-2, with D perhaps matching TRBD1 (5 bases). Looked up from germline, CDR1 is SGHRS and CDR2 is YFSETQ. This CDR3 has 13 residues. V was trimmed by 4 bases and J by 2 bases, leaving 9 bases between them. CDR3 protein: CASSRGFNYGYTF. The DNA of the CDR3 is TGCGCCAGCAGCCGGGGGTTCAACTATGGCTACACCTTC. The full variable domain, with the rest looked up from reference TRBV5-1 and TRBJ1-2, is KAGVTQTPRYLIKTRGQQVTLSCSPISGHRSVSWYQQTPGQGLQFLFEYFSETQRNKGNFPGRFSGRQFSNSRSEMNVSTLELGDSALYLCASSRGFNYGYTFGSGTRLTVV.

The chain recombines TRBV4-1 with TRBJ2-5; D is tentatively TRBD1 or TRBD2 (6 bases each). The closer fit of TRBJ2-7 to the DNA end suggests the J call may be wrong. Germline V CDR1 and CDR2: MGHRA, YSYEKL. CDR3 length: 13 amino acids. In nucleotides, the CDR3 is TGCGCCAGCAGCCAAGGGGGGGCTGGCGAGCAGTACTTC. Protein product: CASSQGGAGEQYF.

The chain couples TRBV2 to TRBJ1-3; D remains unclear. The ends were cut back, 6 bases at V and 0 bases at J, with 12 bases in the middle. Germline V lookup: CDR1 SNHLY, CDR2 FYNNEI. The CDR3 is 15 residues long. Written as DNA, the CDR3 is TGTGCCAGCAGCGATGGGGTTCGCTCTGGAAACACCATATATTTT. Its protein product is CASSDGVRSGNTIYF.

This clone was detected a few times. The rearrangement joins TRBV19 to TRBJ1-6; 7 nucleotides match TRBD1. The junction had 5 bases not matched to a gene; V was cut back by 7 bases and J by 8 bases. The V gene's germline CDR1 is LNHDA and CDR2 SQIVND (reference sequence). The CDR3 length is 13 residues. The CDR3 sequence: CASTTGLHSPLHF. The DNA of the CDR3 is TGTGCCAGTACGACAGGGTTACATTCACCCCTCCACTTT.

The rearrangement uses TRBV4-2 and TRBJ2-5; possible D gene TRBD2, 6 bases. CDR3 length equals 15 residues. The ends were cut back, 0 bases at V and 4 bases at J, with 12 bases in the middle. In germline, CDR1 is LGHNA, CDR2 YNFKEQ. The CDR3 here is CASSQDWGGTETQYF. The CDR3 coding sequence is TGTGCCAGCAGCCAAGATTGGGGAGGAACAGAGACCCAGTACTTC.

The gene calls are TRBV7-2 and TRBJ2-7; D unresolved. From germline, CDR1 is SGHTA and CDR2 FQGNSA. The CDR3 is 15 residues long. V lost 7 bases to trimming and J lost 0 bases, with 16 bases between them. Written as DNA, the CDR3 is TGTGCCAGCAAGAAGGCCTCCATAAACTCCTACGAGCAGTACTTC. Amino acids: CASKKASINSYEQYF.

CDR3 sequence (DNA): TGTGCCATCAGCGGGACACAGAGTTACAATGAGCAGTTCTTC. Protein sequence: CAISGTQSYNEQFF. The V gene is TRBV10-3, the J gene TRBJ2-1; perhaps TRBD1 as D (6 bases). From germline, CDR1 is ENHRY and CDR2 SYGVKD. The CDR3 totals 14 residues. The V gene lost 6 bases and the J gene lost 4 bases, with 13 bases spanning the gap.

This clone was detected a few times. The gene calls are TRBV6-1 and TRBJ1-5; D remains ambiguous. The CDR3 has 13 residues. The V gene lost 8 bases and the J gene lost 7 bases, with 15 bases spanning the gap. Germline CDR1 and CDR2: MNHNS and SASEGT. This CDR3 reads CASGLGREQPQHF. As DNA, the CDR3 is TGTGCCAGCGGCCTCGGTCGGGAACAGCCCCAGCATTTT.

The CDR3: CASSNGRGELFF. As DNA, the CDR3 is TGTGCCAGCAGCAACGGACGGGGGGAGCTGTTTTTT. V usage is TRBV7-3 and J usage is TRBJ2-2; no firm D call. V was trimmed by 5 bases and J by 8 bases, leaving 9 bases between them. Per germline, CDR1 SGHTA and CDR2 FQGTGA. The CDR3 totals 12 residues.

This rearrangement joins TRBV11-2 to TRBJ2-3; 12 positions match TRBD2. Germline V gene sequence: CDR1 SGHAT, CDR2 FQNNGV. This CDR3 has 16 residues. The trim removed 0 bases at V and 8 bases at J, leaving 6 bases unmatched. The CDR3 sequence is CASSLELAGGRGTQYF. The CDR3, as DNA: TGTGCCAGCAGCTTAGAACTAGCGGGGGGAAGAGGTACGCAGTATTTT.

V gene TRBV10-3 combines with J gene TRBJ1-2; 8 bases line up with TRBD1. V was pared by 2 bases and J by 7 bases, with 3 bases of the junction left unmatched. Per germline, CDR1 ENHRY and CDR2 SYGVKD. The CDR3 runs 13 residues. The CDR3 DNA reads as TGTGCCATCAGTGAGACAGGGGGAAGTGGCTACACCTTC. Protein: CAISETGGSGYTF.

V usage is TRBV6-1 and J usage is TRBJ2-1; D gene uncertain. CDR1 MNHNS and CDR2 SASEGT come from the germline V gene. Trimming took off 1 base at V and 2 bases at J, with 9 bases between the two ends. This CDR3 has 15 amino acids. The CDR3 is CASSEGAAAYNEQFF. As DNA, the CDR3 is TGTGCCAGCAGTGAAGGGGCAGCAGCCTACAATGAGCAGTTCTTC.